This is a list of T cell receptor beta chains from one sample in a study of blood T cell repertoires in COVID-19. Sequencing used immunoSEQ multiplex PCR; TCRdb keeps in-frame clones, though not all of them. Of fewer than 200,000 clones in the sample, 82% are singletons; the top ten hold roughly 8%. The sample comprised peripheral blood. The receptors were gathered from a woman aged 60-75 years with COVID-19, enrolled during active disease. The CDR3 runs from the conserved cysteine through the conserved F or W. The D gene is left open where the match is weak. Clone size is shown for a subset of rows, as once, few, many or a class of expanded clone.

j_call cdr3_length v_call d_call clone_size cdr3_aa cdr3_nt
TRBJ1-1 11 TRBV25-1 - - CASSEGGKAFF TGTGCCAGCAGTGAGGGGGGTAAAGCTTTCTTT
TRBJ1-4 16 TRBV29-1 TRBD1 - CSVARGVGATNEKLFF TGCAGCGTCGCCAGGGGGGTGGGGGCAACTAATGAAAAACTGTTTTTT
TRBJ2-7 15 TRBV19 TRBD2 - CASRTSGLGPYEQYF TGTGCCAGTAGAACGTCGGGACTAGGACCCTACGAGCAGTACTTC
TRBJ2-5 11 TRBV15 - few CATGGQETQYF TGTGCCACCGGGGGGCAAGAGACCCAGTACTTC
TRBJ2-7 15 TRBV4-2 - - CASSQVFGLDYEQYF TGTGCCAGCAGCCAAGTCTTTGGCCTAGACTACGAGCAGTACTTC
TRBJ2-5 12 TRBV5-1 - once CASSSQGETQYF TGCGCCAGCAGCTCCCAGGGGGAGACCCAGTACTTC
TRBJ2-3 16 TRBV5-5 TRBD2 - CASSLVAGGSADTQYF TGTGCCAGCAGCTTGGTAGCGGGAGGTTCAGCAGATACGCAGTATTTT
TRBJ1-2 15 TRBV28 - few CASSGRVGGNYGYTF TGTGCCAGCAGTGGCCGGGTGGGAGGTAACTATGGCTACACCTTC
TRBJ1-6 15 TRBV13 - - CASSLGGAKHSPLHF TGTGCCAGCAGCTTAGGGGGGGCAAAGCATTCACCCCTCCACTTT
TRBJ1-5 22 TRBV19 TRBD1 many CASSRWDLARQGRSGSYQPQHF TGTGCCAGTAGTAGATGGGACCTCGCCCGACAGGGGAGGTCGGGGTCCTATCAGCCCCAGCATTTT
TRBJ1-1 14 TRBV3-1/TRBV3-2 - - CASSFRTANTEAFF TGTGCCAGCAGCTTCCGGACAGCTAACACTGAAGCTTTCTTT
TRBJ1-2 11 TRBV28 - - CASSQRYGYTF TGTGCCAGCAGTCAACGGTATGGCTACACCTTC
TRBJ1-2 16 TRBV7-9 TRBD1 - CASSLGQGVKRHGYTF TGTGCCAGCAGCTTGGGACAGGGGGTTAAGAGGCATGGCTACACCTTC
TRBJ2-3 16 TRBV2 TRBD1 once CASSPRTGASTDTQYF TGTGCCAGCAGTCCCCGGACAGGGGCTAGCACAGATACGCAGTATTTT
TRBJ1-3 12 TRBV29-1 - - CSAQTGGNTIYF TGCAGCGCCCAGACAGGCGGAAACACCATATATTTT
TRBJ1-4 14 TRBV5-1 - once CASSLWGGDEKLFF TGCGCCAGCAGCTTGTGGGGGGGTGATGAAAAACTGTTTTTT
TRBJ1-5 15 TRBV15 - - CATSSFCALSGPQHF TGTGCCACCAGCAGTTTCTGTGCCCTTTCAGGGCCCCAGCATTTT
TRBJ2-7 11 TRBV12-3/TRBV12-4 - few CASSNHYEQYF TGTGCCAGCAGTAATCACTACGAGCAGTACTTC
TRBJ1-6 15 TRBV5-4 TRBD1 - CASSLGTGQNSPLHF TGTGCCAGCAGCTTGGGGACAGGGCAAAATTCACCCCTCCACTTT
TRBJ2-3 17 TRBV4-1 - - CASSPVVVRGIADTQYF TGCGCCAGCAGCCCCGTCGTGGTTAGAGGAATAGCAGATACGCAGTATTTT
TRBJ2-7 14 TRBV3-1/TRBV3-2 TRBD1 - CASSPWDRAYEQYF TGTGCCAGCAGCCCTTGGGACAGGGCGTACGAGCAGTACTTC
TRBJ1-5 13 TRBV7-2 - once CASSLFPIQPQHF TGTGCCAGCAGCTTATTCCCTATTCAGCCCCAGCATTTT
TRBJ2-2 12 TRBV9 TRBD2 - CASGTRGGELFF TGTGCCAGCGGGACTAGAGGCGGGGAGCTGTTTTTT
TRBJ2-3 15 TRBV30 TRBD2 - CAWKVAGGVTDTQYF TGTGCCTGGAAAGTAGCGGGAGGAGTCACAGATACGCAGTATTTT
TRBJ1-2 15 TRBV5-1 TRBD1 - CASSPDRDSNYGYTF TGCGCCAGCAGCCCGGACAGGGATTCAAACTATGGCTACACCTTC
TRBJ2-7 14 TRBV11-3 TRBD1 - CASSVRTGDYEQYF TGTGCCAGCAGCGTACGGACAGGGGACTACGAGCAGTACTTC